The clone carrying this TCR beta chain showed up just a few times. The antigen remains undetermined. MiXCR was run by TCRdb on the reads, yielding one entry per CDR3 protein. The data show fewer than 65,000 distinct CDR3 sequences, around 18% seen once. The sample comes from a study of T cell repertoires in cytomegalovirus infection. About the research overall: Recently identified HLA-C-restricted CMV epitopes were used, and well-studied HLA-B-restricted CMV epitopes were used as well. Findings and limits, study-wide: Public TCR beta family frequency separated CMV-and-HLA carriers, including in an independent cohort. HLA-C-restricted CMV clonotypes gave the most frequent clonotype in two of eight donors.

The input for sequencing was CD8+ T cells from cultured PBMCs, taken from culture after CMV antigen stimulation. The sequence came from a human donor in good health (CMV status not recorded). Some clones in this sample may be carry-over from other donors' samples.

CDR3 sequence: CASSPDRRYNEQFF. DNA of the CDR3: TGTGCCAGCAGCCCGGACAGGAGATACAATGAGCAGTTCTTC. This chain links TRBV7-8 with TRBJ2-1; 7 bases are a match to TRBD1. The CDR3 totals 14 residues. V gave up 5 bases and J gave up 4 bases; unmatched junction bases: 5. From germline, CDR1 is SGHVS and CDR2 FQNEAQ.